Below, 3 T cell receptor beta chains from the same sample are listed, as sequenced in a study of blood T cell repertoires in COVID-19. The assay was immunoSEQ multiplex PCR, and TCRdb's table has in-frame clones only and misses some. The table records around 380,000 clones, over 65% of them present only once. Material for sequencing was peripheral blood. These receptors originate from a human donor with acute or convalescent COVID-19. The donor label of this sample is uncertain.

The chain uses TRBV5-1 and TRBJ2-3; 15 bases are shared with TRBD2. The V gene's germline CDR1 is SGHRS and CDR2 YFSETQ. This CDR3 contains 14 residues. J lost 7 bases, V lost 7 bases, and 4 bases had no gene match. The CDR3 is CASHGTSGRHTQYF. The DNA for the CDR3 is TGCGCCAGCCACGGGACTAGCGGGAGGCATACGCAGTATTTT.

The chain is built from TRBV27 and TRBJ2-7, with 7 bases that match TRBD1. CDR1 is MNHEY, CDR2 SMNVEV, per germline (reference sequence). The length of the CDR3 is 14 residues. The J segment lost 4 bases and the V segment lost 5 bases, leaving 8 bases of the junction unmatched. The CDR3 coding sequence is TGTGCCAGCAGTCCGCTGACAGGGAAGTACGAGCAGTACTTC. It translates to CASSPLTGKYEQYF.

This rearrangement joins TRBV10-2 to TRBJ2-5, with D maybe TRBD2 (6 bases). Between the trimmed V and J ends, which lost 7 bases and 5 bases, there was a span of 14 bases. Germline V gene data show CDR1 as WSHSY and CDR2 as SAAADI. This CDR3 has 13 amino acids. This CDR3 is CASKWPSEETQYF. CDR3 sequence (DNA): TGCGCCAGCAAGTGGCCTAGCGAGGAGACCCAGTACTTC.